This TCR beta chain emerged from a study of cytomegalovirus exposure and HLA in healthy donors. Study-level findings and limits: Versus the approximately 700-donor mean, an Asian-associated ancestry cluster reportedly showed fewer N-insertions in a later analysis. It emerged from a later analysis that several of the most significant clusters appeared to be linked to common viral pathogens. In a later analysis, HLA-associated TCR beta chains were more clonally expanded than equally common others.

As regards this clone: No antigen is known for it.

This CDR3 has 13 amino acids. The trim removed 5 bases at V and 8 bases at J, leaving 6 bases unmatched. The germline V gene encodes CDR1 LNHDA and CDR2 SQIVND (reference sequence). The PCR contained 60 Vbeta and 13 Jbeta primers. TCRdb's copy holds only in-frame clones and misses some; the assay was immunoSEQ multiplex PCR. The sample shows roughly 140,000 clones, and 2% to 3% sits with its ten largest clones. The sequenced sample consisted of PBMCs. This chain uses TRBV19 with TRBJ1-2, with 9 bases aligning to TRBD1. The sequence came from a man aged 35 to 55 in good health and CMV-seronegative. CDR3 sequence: CASSSQGARGYTF. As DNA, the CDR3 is TGTGCCAGTAGTTCACAGGGGGCTAGGGGCTACACCTTC.